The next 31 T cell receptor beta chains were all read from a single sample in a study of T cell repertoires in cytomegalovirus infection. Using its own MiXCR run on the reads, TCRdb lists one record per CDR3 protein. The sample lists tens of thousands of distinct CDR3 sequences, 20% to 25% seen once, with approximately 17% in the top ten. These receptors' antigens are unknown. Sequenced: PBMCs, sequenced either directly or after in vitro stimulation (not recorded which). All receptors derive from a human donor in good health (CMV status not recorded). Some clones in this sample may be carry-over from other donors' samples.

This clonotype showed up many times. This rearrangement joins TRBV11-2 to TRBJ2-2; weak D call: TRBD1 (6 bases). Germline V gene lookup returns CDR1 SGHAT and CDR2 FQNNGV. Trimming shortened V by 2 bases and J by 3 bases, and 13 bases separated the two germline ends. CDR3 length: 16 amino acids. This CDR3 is CASSLLGYRDTGELFF. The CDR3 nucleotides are TGTGCCAGCAGCTTACTCGGCTACAGGGACACCGGGGAGCTGTTTTTT.

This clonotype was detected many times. As DNA, the CDR3 is TGTGCCAGCAGCTTAACGGGACTAGCGGGGAGAAGCACAGATACGCAGTATTTT. This gives the protein CASSLTGLAGRSTDTQYF. This rearrangement joins TRBV7-2 to TRBJ2-3; 13 nucleotides line up with TRBD2. V lost 2 bases to trimming and J lost 0 bases; unmatched junction nucleotides: 5. Germline values: CDR1 SGHTA, CDR2 FQGNSA. The CDR3 has 18 amino acids.

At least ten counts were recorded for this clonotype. This CDR3 is CASSVSSGAFNEQFF. DNA of the CDR3: TGTGCCAGCAGTGTATCTAGCGGGGCGTTCAATGAGCAGTTCTTC. This chain links TRBV2 with TRBJ2-1; 9 positions match TRBD2. CDR3 length: 15 amino acids. The junction had 7 bases not matched to a gene; V was cut back by 4 bases and J by 6 bases. Per the germline V gene, CDR1 is SNHLY and CDR2 is FYNNEI. Full variable domain (missing parts from reference TRBV2 and TRBJ2-1): EPEVTQTPSHQVTQMGQEVILRCVPISNHLYFYWYRQILGQKVEFLVSFYNNEISEKSEIFDDQFSVERPDGSNFTLKIRSTKLEDSAMYFCASSVSSGAFNEQFFGPGTRLTVL.

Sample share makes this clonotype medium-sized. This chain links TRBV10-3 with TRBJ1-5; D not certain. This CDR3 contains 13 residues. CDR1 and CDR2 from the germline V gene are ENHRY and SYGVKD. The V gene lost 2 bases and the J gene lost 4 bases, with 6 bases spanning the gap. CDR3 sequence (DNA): TGTGCCATCAGTGAGGATTTAAATCAGCCCCAGCATTTT. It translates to CAISEDLNQPQHF.

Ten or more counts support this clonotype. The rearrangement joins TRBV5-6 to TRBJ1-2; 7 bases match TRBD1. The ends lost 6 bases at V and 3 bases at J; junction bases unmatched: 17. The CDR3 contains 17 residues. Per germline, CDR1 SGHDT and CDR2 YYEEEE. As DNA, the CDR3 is TGTGCCAGCACCGGGACAGCCCCACGCCCCCCGTACTATGGCTACACCTTC. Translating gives CASTGTAPRPPYYGYTF.

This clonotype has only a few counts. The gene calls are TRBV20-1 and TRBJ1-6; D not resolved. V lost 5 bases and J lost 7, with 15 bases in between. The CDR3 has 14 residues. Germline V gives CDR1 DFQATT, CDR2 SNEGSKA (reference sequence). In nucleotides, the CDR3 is TGCAGTGCTGGCTCGGTACAGCCAAATTCACCCCTCCACTTT. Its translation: CSAGSVQPNSPLHF.

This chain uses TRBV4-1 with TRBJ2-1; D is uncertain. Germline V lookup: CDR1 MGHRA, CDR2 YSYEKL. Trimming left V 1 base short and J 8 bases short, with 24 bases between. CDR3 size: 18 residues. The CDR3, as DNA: TGCGCCAGCAGCCAAGCCGTAACAGCGAGCACTTTTAACCATGAGCAGTTCTTC. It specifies CASSQAVTASTFNHEQFF.

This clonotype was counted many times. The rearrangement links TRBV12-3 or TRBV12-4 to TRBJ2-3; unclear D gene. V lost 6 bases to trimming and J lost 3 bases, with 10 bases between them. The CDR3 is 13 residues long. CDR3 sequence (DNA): TGTGCCAGCAGCCCCGGTCCAACAGATACGCAGTATTTT. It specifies CASSPGPTDTQYF.

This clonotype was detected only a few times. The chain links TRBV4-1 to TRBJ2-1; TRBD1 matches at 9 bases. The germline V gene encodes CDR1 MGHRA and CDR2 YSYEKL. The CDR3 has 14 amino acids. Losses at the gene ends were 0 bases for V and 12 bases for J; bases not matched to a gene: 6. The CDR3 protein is CASSQEGTGRTQFF. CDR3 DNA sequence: TGCGCCAGCAGCCAAGAAGGGACAGGGAGGACGCAGTTCTTC.

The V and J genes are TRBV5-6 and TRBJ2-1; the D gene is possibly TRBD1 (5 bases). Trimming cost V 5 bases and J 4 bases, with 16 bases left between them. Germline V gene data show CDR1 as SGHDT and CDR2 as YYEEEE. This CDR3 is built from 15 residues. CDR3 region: CASSPDPDTYNEQFF. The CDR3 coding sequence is TGTGCCAGCAGTCCGGACCCGGACACGTACAATGAGCAGTTCTTC.

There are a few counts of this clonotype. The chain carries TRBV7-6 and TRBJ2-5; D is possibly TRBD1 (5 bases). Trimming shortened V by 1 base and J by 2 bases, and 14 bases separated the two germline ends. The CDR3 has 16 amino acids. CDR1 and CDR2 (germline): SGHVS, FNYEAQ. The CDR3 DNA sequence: TGTGCCAGCAGCTTAGGGGGCGGTCGCCTTCAAGAGACCCAGTACTTC. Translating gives CASSLGGGRLQETQYF.

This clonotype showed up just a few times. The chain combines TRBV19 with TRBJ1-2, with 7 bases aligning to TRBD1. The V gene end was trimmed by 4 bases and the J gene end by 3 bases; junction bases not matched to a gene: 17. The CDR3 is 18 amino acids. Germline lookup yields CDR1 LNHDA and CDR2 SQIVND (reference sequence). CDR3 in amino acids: CASSKRPGQLLPDYGYTF. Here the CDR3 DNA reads TGTGCCAGTAGTAAGAGGCCGGGACAGTTACTCCCCGACTATGGCTACACCTTC.

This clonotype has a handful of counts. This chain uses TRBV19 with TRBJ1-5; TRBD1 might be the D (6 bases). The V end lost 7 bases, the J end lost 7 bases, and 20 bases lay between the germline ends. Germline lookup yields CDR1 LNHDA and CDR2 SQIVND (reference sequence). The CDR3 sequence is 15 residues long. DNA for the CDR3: TGTGCCAGTATCAGCGCACAGGGCTTAGCCCAGCCCCAGCATTTT. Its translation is CASISAQGLAQPQHF. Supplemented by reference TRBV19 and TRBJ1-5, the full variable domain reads DGGITQSPKYLFRKEGQNVTLSCEQNLNHDAMYWYRQDPGQGLRLIYYSQIVNDFQKGDIAEGYSVSREKKESFPLTVTSAQKNPTAFYLCASISAQGLAQPQHFGDGTRLSIL.

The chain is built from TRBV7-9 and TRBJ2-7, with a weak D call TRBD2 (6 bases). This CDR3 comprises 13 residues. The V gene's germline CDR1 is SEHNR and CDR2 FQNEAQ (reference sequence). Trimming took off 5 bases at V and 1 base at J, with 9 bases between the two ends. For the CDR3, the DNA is TGTGCCAGCAGCCCCGGGGGATCCTACGAGCAGTACTTC. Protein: CASSPGGSYEQYF.

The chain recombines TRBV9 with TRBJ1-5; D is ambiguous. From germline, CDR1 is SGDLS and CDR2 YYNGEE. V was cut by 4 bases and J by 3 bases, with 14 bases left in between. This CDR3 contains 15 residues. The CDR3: CASSLSGVYNQPQHF. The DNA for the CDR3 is TGTGCCAGCAGCCTGAGTGGGGTATACAATCAGCCCCAGCATTTT.

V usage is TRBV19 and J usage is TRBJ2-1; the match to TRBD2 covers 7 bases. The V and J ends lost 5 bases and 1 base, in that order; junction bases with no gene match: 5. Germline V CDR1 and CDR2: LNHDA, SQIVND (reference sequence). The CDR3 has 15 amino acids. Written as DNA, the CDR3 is TGTGCCAGTAGTGGTAGCGGGCCGTCCTACAATGAGCAGTTCTTC. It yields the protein CASSGSGPSYNEQFF.

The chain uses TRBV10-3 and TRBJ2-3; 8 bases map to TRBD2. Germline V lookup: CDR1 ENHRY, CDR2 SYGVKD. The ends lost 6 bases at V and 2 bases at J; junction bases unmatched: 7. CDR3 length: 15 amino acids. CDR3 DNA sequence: TGTGCCATCAGCCGGGGGGGTGGGCCCACAGATACGCAGTATTTT. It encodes CAISRGGGPTDTQYF.

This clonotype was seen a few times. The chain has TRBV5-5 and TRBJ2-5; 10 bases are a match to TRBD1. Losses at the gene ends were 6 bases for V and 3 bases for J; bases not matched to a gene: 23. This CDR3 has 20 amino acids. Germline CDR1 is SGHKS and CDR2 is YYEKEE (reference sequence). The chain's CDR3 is CASISQPKGQGGLLEETQYF. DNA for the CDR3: TGTGCCAGCATTTCACAGCCCAAAGGACAGGGGGGACTCTTAGAAGAGACCCAGTACTTC.

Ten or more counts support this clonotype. CDR3 sequence: CASSSPGHQGAEAFF. DNA for the CDR3: TGTGCCAGCAGCTCGCCGGGACACCAGGGAGCTGAAGCTTTCTTT. This chain uses TRBV11-2 with TRBJ1-1; possibly TRBD1 for D (6 bases). The CDR3 length is 15 residues. Germline CDR1 reads SGHAT; CDR2 reads FQNNGV. Trimming pared 4 bases from V and 6 bases from J, leaving 18 bases between.

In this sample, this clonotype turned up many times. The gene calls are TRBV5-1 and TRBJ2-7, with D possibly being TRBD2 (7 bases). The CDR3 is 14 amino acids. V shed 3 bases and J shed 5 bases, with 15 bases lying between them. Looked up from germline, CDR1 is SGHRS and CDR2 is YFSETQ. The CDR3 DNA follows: TGCGCCAGCAGCTCTATGCGGGGGCTGGACGAGCAGTACTTC. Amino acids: CASSSMRGLDEQYF.

CDR3 in amino acids: CSVVETDTEAFF. DNA for the CDR3: TGCAGCGTAGTGGAGACGGACACTGAAGCTTTCTTT. J is TRBJ1-1 and V is TRBV29-1, with D hard to call. Between the trimmed V and J ends, which lost 6 bases and 3 bases, there was a span of 11 bases. Germline V gene lookup returns CDR1 SQVTM and CDR2 ANQGSEA. This CDR3 contains 12 residues.

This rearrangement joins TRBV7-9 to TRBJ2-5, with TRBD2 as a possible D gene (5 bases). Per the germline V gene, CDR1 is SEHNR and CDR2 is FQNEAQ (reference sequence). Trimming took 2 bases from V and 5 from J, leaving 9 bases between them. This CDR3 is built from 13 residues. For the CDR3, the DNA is TGTGCCAGCAGCTTATCCTGGGAGGAGACCCAGTACTTC. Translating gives CASSLSWEETQYF.

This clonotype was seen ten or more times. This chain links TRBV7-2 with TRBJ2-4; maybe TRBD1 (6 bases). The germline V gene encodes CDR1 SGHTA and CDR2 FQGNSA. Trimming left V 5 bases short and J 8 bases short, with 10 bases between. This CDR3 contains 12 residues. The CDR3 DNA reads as TGTGCCAGCAGCCCCGGACAGTACATTCAGTACTTC. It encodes CASSPGQYIQYF.

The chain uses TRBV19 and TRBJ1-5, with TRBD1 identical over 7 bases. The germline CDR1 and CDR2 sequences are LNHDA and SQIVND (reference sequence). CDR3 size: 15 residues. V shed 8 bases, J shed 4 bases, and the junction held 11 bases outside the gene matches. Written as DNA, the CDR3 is TGTGCCAGTTCCATGTGGCAGGGGGGTAATCAGCCCCAGCATTTT. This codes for CASSMWQGGNQPQHF.

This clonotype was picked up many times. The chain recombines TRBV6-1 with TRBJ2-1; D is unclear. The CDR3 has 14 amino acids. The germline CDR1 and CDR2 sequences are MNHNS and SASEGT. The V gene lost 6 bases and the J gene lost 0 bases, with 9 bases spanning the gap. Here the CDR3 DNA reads TGTGCCAGCAGGACCGCTAGCTCCTACAATGAGCAGTTCTTC. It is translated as CASRTASSYNEQFF.

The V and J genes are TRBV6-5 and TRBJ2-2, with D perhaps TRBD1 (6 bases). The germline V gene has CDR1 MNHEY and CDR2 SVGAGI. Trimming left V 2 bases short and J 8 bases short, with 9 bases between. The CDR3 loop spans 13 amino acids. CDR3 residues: CASSYRGRGELFF. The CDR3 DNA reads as TGTGCCAGCAGTTACAGGGGGAGAGGGGAGCTGTTTTTT.

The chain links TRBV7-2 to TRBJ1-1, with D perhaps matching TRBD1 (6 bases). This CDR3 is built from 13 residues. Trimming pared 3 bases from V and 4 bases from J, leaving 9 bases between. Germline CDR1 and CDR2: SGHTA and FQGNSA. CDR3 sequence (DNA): TGTGCCAGCAGCTTGTACAGGGCCACTGAAGCTTTCTTT. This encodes CASSLYRATEAFF.

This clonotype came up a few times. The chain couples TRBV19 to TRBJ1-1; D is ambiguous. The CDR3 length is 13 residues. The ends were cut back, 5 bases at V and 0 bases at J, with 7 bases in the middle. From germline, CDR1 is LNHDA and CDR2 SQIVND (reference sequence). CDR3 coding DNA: TGTGCCAGTAGTCTAACTATGAACACTGAAGCTTTCTTT. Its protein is CASSLTMNTEAFF.

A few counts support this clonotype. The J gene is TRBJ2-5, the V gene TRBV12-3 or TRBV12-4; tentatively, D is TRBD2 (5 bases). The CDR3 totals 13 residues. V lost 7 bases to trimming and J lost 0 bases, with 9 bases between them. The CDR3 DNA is TGTGCCAGCACCCAGGAGGACCAAGAGACCCAGTACTTC. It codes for CASTQEDQETQYF.

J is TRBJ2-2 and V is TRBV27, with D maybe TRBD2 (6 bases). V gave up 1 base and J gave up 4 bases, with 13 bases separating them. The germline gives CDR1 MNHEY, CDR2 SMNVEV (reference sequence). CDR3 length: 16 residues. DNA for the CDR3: TGTGCCAGCAGTTTATTTAGCGGAGGAAGCACCGGGGAGCTGTTTTTT. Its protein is CASSLFSGGSTGELFF.

CDR3: CASSYPGENTEAFF. DNA of the CDR3: TGTGCCAGCAGCTACCCCGGGGAGAACACTGAAGCTTTCTTT. The chain couples TRBV7-9 to TRBJ1-1; D unclear. V was cut by 4 bases and J by 1 base, with 10 bases left in between. This CDR3 is 14 amino acids long. Per the germline V gene, CDR1 is SEHNR and CDR2 is FQNEAQ (reference sequence).